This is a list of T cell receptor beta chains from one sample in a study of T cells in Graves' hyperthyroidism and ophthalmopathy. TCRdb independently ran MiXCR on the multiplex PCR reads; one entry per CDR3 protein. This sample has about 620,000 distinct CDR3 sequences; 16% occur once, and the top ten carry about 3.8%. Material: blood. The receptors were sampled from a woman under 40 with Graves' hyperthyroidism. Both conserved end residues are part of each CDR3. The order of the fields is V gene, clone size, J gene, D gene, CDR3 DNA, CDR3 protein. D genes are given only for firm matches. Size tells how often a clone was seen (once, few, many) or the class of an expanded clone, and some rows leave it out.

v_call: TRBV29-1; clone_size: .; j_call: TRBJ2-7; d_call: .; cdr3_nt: TGCAGTTACAGGGACTCGGGAGAGCAGTACTTC; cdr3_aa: CSYRDSGEQYF
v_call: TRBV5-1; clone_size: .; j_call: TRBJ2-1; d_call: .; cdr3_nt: TGCGCCAGCAGCTTCCGCGGGACAAGGGCTTACAATGAGCAGTTCTTC; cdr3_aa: CASSFRGTRAYNEQFF
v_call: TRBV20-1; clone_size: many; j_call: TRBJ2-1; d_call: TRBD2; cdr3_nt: TGCAGTGCTAGAGAAGCGGGATTAAGGGAAACCACCAATGAGCAGTTCTTC; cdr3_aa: CSAREAGLRETTNEQFF
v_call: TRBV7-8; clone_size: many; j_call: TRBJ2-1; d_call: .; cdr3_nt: TGTGCCAGCAGCGAGGAGTTCCACAATGAGCAGTTCTTC; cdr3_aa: CASSEEFHNEQFF
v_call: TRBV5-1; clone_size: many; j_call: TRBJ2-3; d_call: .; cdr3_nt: TGCGCCAGCAGCCCCGGACAAGACACAGATACGCAGTATTTT; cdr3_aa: CASSPGQDTDTQYF
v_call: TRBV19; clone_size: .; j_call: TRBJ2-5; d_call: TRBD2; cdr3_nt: TGTGCCAGTAGTCCCCTGACTAGCGGAGAAGAGACCCAGTACTTC; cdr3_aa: CASSPLTSGEETQYF
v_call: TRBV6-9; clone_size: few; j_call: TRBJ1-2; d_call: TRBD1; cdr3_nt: TGTGCCAGCAGTTCCGACAGGGGTGATGGCTACACCTTC; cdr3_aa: CASSSDRGDGYTF
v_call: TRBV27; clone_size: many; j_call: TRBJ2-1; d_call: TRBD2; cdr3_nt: TGTGCCAGCAGTCCCCGAGTGGGGGGGGATGAGCAGTTCTTC; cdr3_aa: CASSPRVGGDEQFF
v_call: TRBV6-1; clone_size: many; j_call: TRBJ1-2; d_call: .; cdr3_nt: TGTGCCAGCAGTTGGCGGGCTTGGGACGGACTTAACTATGGCTACACCTTC; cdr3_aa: CASSWRAWDGLNYGYTF
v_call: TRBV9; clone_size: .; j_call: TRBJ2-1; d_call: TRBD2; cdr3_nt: TGTGCCAGCAGCTCCACAAGACGAGCGGGGCCTTACAATGAGCAGTTCTTC; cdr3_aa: CASSSTRRAGPYNEQFF
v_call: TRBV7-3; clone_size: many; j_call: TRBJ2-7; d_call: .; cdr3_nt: TGTGCCAGCAGCTTAACTTCCACTAGCCTAGGGTACGAGCAGTACTTC; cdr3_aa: CASSLTSTSLGYEQYF
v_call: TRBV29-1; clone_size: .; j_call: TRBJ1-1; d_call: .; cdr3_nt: TGCAGCGTTGAAAGGGGAGGTTGGACTGGAGCTTTCTTT; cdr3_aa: CSVERGGWTGAFF
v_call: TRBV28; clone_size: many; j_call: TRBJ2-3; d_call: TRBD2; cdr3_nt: TGTGCCAGCAGTAGTAGCGGGAGGAGCACAGATACGCAGTATTTT; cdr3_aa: CASSSSGRSTDTQYF
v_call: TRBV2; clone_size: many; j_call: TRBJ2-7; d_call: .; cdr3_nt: TGTGCCAGCAGTGAAGGGCTGTCCCCTTCCTACGAGCAGTACTTC; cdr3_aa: CASSEGLSPSYEQYF
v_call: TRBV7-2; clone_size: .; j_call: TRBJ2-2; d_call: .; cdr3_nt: TGTGCCAGCAGCCCAGCCCACCTGAACACCGGGGAGCTGTTTTTT; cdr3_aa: CASSPAHLNTGELFF
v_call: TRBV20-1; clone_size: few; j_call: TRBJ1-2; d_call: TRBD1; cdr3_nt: TGCAGTGCTAGCTTAGGACAGGAAGGTTTATCGCGTGGCTACACCTTC; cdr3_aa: CSASLGQEGLSRGYTF
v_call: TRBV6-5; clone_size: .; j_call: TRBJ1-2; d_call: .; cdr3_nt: TGTGCCAGCAGTTATACCCAGCGGACGGGGCGCCATGGCTACACCTTC; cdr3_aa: CASSYTQRTGRHGYTF
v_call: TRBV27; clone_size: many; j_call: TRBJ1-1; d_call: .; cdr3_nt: TGTGCCAGCAGTTTAGGTCCCTCCACTGAAGCTTTCTTT; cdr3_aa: CASSLGPSTEAFF
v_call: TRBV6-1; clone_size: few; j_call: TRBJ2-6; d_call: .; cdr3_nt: TGTGCCAGCATCGGCAGAACCTCTGGGGCCAACGTCCTGACTTTC; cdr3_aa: CASIGRTSGANVLTF
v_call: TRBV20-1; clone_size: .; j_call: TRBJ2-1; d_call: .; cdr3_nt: TGCAGTGCTAGAGAGGGAAGCGGCAATGAGCAGTTCTTC; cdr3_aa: CSAREGSGNEQFF
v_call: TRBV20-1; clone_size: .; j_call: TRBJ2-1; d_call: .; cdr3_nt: TGCAGTGCTAGCGGGCCGTCCTACAATGAGCAGTTCTTC; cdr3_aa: CSASGPSYNEQFF
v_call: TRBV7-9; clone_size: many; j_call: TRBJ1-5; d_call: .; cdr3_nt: TGTGCCAGCAGCCAGGACAGCCGCAATCAGCCCCAGCATTTT; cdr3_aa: CASSQDSRNQPQHF
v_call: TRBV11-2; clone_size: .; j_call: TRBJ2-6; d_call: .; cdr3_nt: TGTGCCAGCAAAGTTCTTCCTTCTGGGGCCAACGTCCTGACTTTC; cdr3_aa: CASKVLPSGANVLTF
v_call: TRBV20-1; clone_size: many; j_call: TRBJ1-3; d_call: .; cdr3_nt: TGCAGTGCTAGGCCCATCTCGGGGCAAGGGGGCTCTGGAAACACCATATATTTT; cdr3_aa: CSARPISGQGGSGNTIYF
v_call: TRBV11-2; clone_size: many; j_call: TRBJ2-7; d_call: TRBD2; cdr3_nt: TGTGCCAGCAGTCCGATTCGAAGGACTAGCGAGAAATCCTACGAGCAGTACTTC; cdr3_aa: CASSPIRRTSEKSYEQYF
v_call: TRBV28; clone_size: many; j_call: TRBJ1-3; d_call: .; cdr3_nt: TGTGCCAGCAGTCTACAACACTCTGGAAACACCATATATTTT; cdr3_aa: CASSLQHSGNTIYF
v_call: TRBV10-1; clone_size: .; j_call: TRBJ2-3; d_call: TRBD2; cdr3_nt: TGCGCCAGCAGTGAGGGTAGCGGGAGTGAAGATACGCAGTATTTT; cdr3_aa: CASSEGSGSEDTQYF
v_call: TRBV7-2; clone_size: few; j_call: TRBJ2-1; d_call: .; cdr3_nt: TGTGCCAGCAAGCCCGGGTCAACCGGGAGCTATGAGCAGTTCTTC; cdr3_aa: CASKPGSTGSYEQFF
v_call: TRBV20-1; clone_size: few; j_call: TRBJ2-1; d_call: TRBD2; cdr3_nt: TGCAGTGCTAGAGCGGTTCGGGCTAGCGGGAGTAATGAGCAGTTCTTC; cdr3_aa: CSARAVRASGSNEQFF
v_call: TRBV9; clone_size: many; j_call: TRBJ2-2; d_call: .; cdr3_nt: TGTGCCAGCAGCACGTACCGGGACCTCAACACCGGGGAGCTGTTTTTT; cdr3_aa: CASSTYRDLNTGELFF
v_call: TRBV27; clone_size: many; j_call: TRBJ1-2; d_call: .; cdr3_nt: TGTGCCAGCAGTTACAGCTCGGGGGGCTATGGCTACACCTTC; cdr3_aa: CASSYSSGGYGYTF
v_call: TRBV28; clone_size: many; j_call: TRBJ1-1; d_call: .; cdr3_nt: TGTGCCAGCAGTTTACTGGGATACAATGTGGGTTCCACTGAAGCTTTCTTT; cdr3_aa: CASSLLGYNVGSTEAFF
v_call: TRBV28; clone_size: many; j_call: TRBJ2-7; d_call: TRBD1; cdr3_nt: TGTGCCAGCAGTCCATTGACAGGGCCACCCTACGAGCAGTACTTC; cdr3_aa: CASSPLTGPPYEQYF
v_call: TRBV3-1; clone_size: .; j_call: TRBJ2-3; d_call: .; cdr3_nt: TGTGCCAGCAGAGCAGCTAGCTTTCAGCGCACAGATACGCAGTATTTT; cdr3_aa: CASRAASFQRTDTQYF
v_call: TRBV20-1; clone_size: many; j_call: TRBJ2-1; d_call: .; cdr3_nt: TGCAGTGCCAGAAAATCGACAGGTTACAATGAGCAGTTCTTC; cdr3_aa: CSARKSTGYNEQFF
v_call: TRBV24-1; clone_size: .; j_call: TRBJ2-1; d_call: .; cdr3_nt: TGTGCCACCAGTGCTTACCGGGACGGATTCAATGAGCAGTTCTTC; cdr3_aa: CATSAYRDGFNEQFF
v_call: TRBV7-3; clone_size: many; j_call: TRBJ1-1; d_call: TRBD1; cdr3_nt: TGTGCCAGCAGCAAAACCGTAGGGGGCCGGACTGAAGCTTTCTTT; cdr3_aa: CASSKTVGGRTEAFF
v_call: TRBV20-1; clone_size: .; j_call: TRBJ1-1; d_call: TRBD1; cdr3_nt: TGCAGTGCACTGGACAGGGGTCGCCCTGAAGCTTTCTTT; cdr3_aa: CSALDRGRPEAFF
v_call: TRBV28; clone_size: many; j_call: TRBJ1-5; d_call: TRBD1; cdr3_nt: TGTGCCAGCAGTCCCTCCGAGCAGGGGGGCAATCAGCCCCAGCATTTT; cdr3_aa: CASSPSEQGGNQPQHF
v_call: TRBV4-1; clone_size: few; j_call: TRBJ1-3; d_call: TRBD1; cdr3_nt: TGCGCCAGCAGCCGAACCGGACAGGACAACACCATATATTTT; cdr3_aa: CASSRTGQDNTIYF
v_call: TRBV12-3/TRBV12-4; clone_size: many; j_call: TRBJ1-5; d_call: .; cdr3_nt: TGTGCCAGCAGCCGCACGACAGGATTCAATCAGCCCCAGCATTTT; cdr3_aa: CASSRTTGFNQPQHF
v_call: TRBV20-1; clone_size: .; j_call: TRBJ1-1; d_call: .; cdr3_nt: TGCAGTGCTATCCGCAGCATCATGGACACTGAAGCTTTCTTT; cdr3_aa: CSAIRSIMDTEAFF
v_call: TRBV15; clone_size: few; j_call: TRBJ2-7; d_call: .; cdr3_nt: TGTGCCACCAGCATGGCGGGTAGCTCCTACGAGCAGTACTTC; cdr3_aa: CATSMAGSSYEQYF
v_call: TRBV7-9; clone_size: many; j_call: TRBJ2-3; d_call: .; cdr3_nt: TGTGCCAGCAGCTTAGGTGGGGCTTTGGCAACTACGCAGTATTTT; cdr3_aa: CASSLGGALATTQYF
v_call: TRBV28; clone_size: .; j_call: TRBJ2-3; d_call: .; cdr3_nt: TGTGCCAGCAGTTTACCTACAGGGGGAGGGAGCACAGATACGCAGTATTTT; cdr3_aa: CASSLPTGGGSTDTQYF
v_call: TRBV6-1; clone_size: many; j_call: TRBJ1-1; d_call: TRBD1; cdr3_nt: TGTGCCAGCAGAAGGGACAGGGACGGCACTGAAGCTTTCTTT; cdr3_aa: CASRRDRDGTEAFF
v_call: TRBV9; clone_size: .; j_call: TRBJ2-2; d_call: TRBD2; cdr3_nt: TGTGCCAGCAGCGTAAGCGGGGGGATCGGGGAGCTGTTTTTT; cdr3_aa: CASSVSGGIGELFF
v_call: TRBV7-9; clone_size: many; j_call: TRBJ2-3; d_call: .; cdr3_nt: TGTGCCAGCAGCCTCGGGACCGACGCAGATACGCAGTATTTT; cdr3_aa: CASSLGTDADTQYF
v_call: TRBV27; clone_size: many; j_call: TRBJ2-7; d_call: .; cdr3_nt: TGTGCCAGCGGACAATTTACCTACGAGCAGTACTTC; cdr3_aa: CASGQFTYEQYF
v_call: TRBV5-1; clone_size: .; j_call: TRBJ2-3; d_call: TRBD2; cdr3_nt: TGCGCCAGCCGTCGGGGGGGGCACACAGATACGCAGTATTTT; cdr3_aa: CASRRGGHTDTQYF
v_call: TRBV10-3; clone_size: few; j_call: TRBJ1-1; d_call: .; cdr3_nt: TGTGCCATCAGTGAGGAGCACACTGAAGCTTTCTTT; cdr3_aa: CAISEEHTEAFF
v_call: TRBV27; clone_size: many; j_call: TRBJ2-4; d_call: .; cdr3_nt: TGTGCCACCACAGGGGAGGGAAACATTCAGTACTTC; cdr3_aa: CATTGEGNIQYF